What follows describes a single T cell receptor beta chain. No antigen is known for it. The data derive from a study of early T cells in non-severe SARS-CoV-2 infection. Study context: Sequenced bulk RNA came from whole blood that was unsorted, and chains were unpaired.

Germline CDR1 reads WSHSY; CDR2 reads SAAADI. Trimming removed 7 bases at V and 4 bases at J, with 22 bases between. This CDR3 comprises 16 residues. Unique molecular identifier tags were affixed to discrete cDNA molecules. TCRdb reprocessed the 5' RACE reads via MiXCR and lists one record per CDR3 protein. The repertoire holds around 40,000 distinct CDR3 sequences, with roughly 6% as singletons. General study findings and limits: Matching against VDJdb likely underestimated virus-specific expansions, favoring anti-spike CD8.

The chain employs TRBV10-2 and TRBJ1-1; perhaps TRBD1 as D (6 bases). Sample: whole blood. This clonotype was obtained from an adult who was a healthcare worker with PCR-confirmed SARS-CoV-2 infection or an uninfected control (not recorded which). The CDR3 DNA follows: TGCGCCAGCAAGGGGGTAGGACTCCCTAGAGGCACTGAAGCTTTCTTT. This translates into CASKGVGLPRGTEAFF.